What follows describes a single TCR beta chain. Its antigen is still unknown. The data are from a study of T cells in Graves' hyperthyroidism and ophthalmopathy. TCR beta CDR3 sequences were amplified from RNA transcripts. First-round RT-PCR of the TCR CDR3 relied on the HTBI primer set. TCRdb itself ran the multiplex PCR reads through MiXCR, one entry per CDR3 protein. The table includes a few hundred thousand distinct CDR3 sequences, 15% detected once. Findings of the study overall: The model foresaw ophthalmopathy a median around 6 months prior to onset. Separating ophthalmopathy from stable hyperthyroidism was achieved by a 13 V-J model.

The CDR3 totals 14 residues. Germline loops: CDR1 MNHEY, CDR2 SMNVEV (reference sequence). The trim removed 2 bases at V and 5 bases at J, leaving 4 bases unmatched. The clonotype originates from a woman aged 25 to 39 with Graves' hyperthyroidism. The chain uses TRBV27 and TRBJ2-7, with 9 nucleotides matching TRBD2. The specimen was blood. CDR3: CASSLAGGPDEQYF. For the CDR3, the DNA is TGTGCCAGCAGTTTAGCGGGAGGGCCCGACGAGCAGTACTTC.